Below, 2 T cell receptor beta chains from the same sample are listed, as sequenced in a study of PD-1 blockade in classical Hodgkin lymphoma. No patient escaped relapse after autologous stem cell transplantation, and brentuximab vedotin exposure varied. Thawed PBMCs were the source of CD4+ T cells, purified by magnetic negative selection. Data came from immunoSEQ multiplex PCR; TCRdb stores just in-frame clones and leaves some out. Altogether about 12,000 clones are present, around four fifths being singletons, with the ten largest covering 1.6%. The input for sequencing was CD4+ T cells from blood, taken at baseline. The source is a human donor with classical Hodgkin lymphoma.

This rearrangement joins TRBV11-2 to TRBJ1-1; D may be TRBD1 (5 bases). The V and J ends lost 4 bases and 4 bases respectively, with 13 bases between them. CDR3 length equals 14 residues. The V gene's germline CDR1 is SGHAT and CDR2 FQNNGV. CDR3 sequence reads: CASSSQGTATEAFF. Written as DNA, the CDR3 is TGTGCCAGCAGCTCGCAGGGAACGGCCACTGAAGCTTTCTTT.

The V call is TRBV2, the J call TRBJ1-3, with 7 positions matching TRBD1. V lost 5 bases to trimming and J lost 2 bases; unmatched junction nucleotides: 6. The germline CDR1 and CDR2 sequences are SNHLY and FYNNEI. The CDR3 covers 15 residues. CDR3 in amino acids: CASSPQGFAGNTIYF. The CDR3 coding sequence is TGTGCCAGCAGTCCACAGGGGTTTGCTGGAAACACCATATATTTT.